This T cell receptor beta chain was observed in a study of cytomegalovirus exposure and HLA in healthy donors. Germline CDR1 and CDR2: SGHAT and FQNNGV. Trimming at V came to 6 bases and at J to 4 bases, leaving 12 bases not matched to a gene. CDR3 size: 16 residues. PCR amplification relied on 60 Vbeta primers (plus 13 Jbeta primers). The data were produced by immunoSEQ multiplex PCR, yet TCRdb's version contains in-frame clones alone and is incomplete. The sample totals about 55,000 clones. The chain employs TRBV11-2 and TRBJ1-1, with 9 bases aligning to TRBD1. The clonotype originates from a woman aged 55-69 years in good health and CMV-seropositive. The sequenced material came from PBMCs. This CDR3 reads CASSSPPGQGVTEAFF. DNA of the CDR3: TGTGCCAGCAGTTCACCCCCGGGACAGGGAGTCACTGAAGCTTTCTTT.